This T cell receptor beta chain was observed in a study of T cell clonality in common variable immunodeficiency (dated by TCRdb to between 2014 and 2017). The paper's findings and limits, for the study overall: Increased TCRbeta clonality was found in CVID subjects compared with healthy controls (t-test p = 0.018), with the increase being most characteristic of about a third of subjects. Healthy controls shared more TCRbeta clones with each other than CVID subjects shared among themselves (p < 0.0001). It was noted by the authors that sequencing of the repertoires of T cell subpopulations would be needed to clarify the cause of the increased clonality in CVID. Reportedly, TCRbeta sequences from CVID had fewer deletions and N-nucleotide insertions, and highly modified clones with 13 or more V deletions were absent from CVID. Differences among patients in the CVID cohort limited the correlations between repertoire features and clinical complications. Although equal DNA input was used, an average of roughly 85,000 unique sequences per sample was obtained for controls, compared with around 30,000 for CVID samples.

According to the germline V gene, CDR1 reads SQVTM and CDR2 reads ANQGSEA. The CDR3 starts with the cysteine, ends with the phenylalanine, and has 15 residues. The DNA shown is the part of the CDR3 that was read: 36 bases, in frame from base 1. For this chain, trimming is 0 bases at the V end and 6 bases at the J end, and the number of junction bases without a gene match is 6. Standard criteria, namely reduction of serum IgG, IgA and/or IgM below the normal range together with specific antibody deficiency, were applied for the diagnosis of CVID. There were around 45 subjects in the CVID group (roughly 30 male and roughly 15 female), ranging in age from about 8 to 64 years, with a mean age of about 42. Predominantly Caucasian heritage was noted among both the CVID patients and the healthy controls. All CVID subjects had received replacement immunoglobulin therapy for at least one year at the time of study participation. When blood was collected, none of the CVID subjects were ill or on immunomodulatory or immunosuppressive medication. Heparinized peripheral whole blood samples of about 4.5 to 8.5 ml were obtained from each donor. Genomic DNA from adults with common variable immune deficiency (CVID) and from healthy adult controls was used to sequence TCRbeta CDR3 repertoires. Diluted blood was subjected to density centrifugation over Hypaque 1077 or Ficoll-Paque for isolation of peripheral blood mononuclear cells. Genomic DNA was obtained from unsorted mononuclear cells through either Qiagen column purification or a centrifugation-based method.

This clone was seen only a few times. The antigen this receptor binds is unknown. The read comes to an end 3 residues before the CDR3 does, leaving the germline J gene to fill in the end. For sequencing, equivalent amounts of genomic DNA were input from CVID and control samples. For every sample, a 60 bp segment covering the rearranged TCRbeta CDR3 region was amplified and then sequenced. The immunoSEQ assay, a bias-corrected multiplex PCR with high-throughput sequencing, was employed for TCRbeta amplification. The original methods were these. Every unique nucleotide sequence counted as a clone and was annotated with V, D and J genes, copy number and frequency. Sequences were labeled productive if in frame, and non-productive if out of frame or containing stop codons. As previously described, Shannon's entropy was used to calculate clonality. The predicted amino acid sequences of productive clones were used to derive mean CDR3 Kyte-Doolittle hydropathy. The R hclust function was used to hierarchically cluster scaled V gene usage with Manhattan distance and complete linkage. Clone sharing by CDR3 amino acid sequence was assessed by resampling 12 repertoires per group over 100 rounds. The repertoires were searched for about 70 published EBV-specific and some 250 published CMV-specific TCRbeta sequences. Analysis left out a couple of CVID samples that produced under 10,000 sequences, so approximately 40 CVID repertoires remained. TCRdb re-hosts the immuneACCESS table, in-frame sequences only. Its copies lack some clones; in the studies checked, an unresolved V gene accounts for under half of them, and the cause for the rest is not known. For V, J and clone size, that table is used; D and trimming come from the DNA. Listed for this sample are around 28,000 clones, none observed only a single time. Together, the top ten hold just under 30% of the sample.

The clonotype originates from a human donor with common variable immunodeficiency. The chain uses TRBV29-1 and TRBJ1-4; 8 nucleotides in the junction match TRBD1. Sequencing input: peripheral blood mononuclear cells. For the CDR3, the sequence is CSVEDPPDRDEKLFF. The sequenced CDR3 bases are TGCAGCGTTGAAGACCCCCCGGACAGGGATGAAAAA.